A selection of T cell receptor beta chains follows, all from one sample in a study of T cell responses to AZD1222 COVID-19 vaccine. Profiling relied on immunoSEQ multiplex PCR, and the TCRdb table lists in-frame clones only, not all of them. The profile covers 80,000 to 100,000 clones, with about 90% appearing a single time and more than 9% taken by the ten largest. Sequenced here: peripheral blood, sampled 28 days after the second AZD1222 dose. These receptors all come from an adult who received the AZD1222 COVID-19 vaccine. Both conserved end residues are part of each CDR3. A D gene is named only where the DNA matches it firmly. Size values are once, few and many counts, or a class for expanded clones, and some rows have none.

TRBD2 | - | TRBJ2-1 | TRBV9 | TGTGCCAGCAGCGTAGAAGGCGGGGGGTACAATGAGCAGTTCTTC | CASSVEGGGYNEQFF
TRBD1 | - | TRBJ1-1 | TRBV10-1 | TGCGCCAGCAGCATGACAGGGGACACTGAAGCTTTCTTT | CASSMTGDTEAFF
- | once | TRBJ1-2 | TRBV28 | TGTGCCAGCAGTTTAGGGGTTTGGCAGGGCCATGGCTACACCTTC | CASSLGVWQGHGYTF
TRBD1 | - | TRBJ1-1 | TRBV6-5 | TGTGCCAGCAGTTACTCCCCGACAGGGGGTAATGAAGCTTTCTTT | CASSYSPTGGNEAFF
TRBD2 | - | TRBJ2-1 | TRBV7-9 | TGTGCCAGCAGCTTAGCCCTAGCGGGGACCTACAATGAGCAGTTCTTC | CASSLALAGTYNEQFF
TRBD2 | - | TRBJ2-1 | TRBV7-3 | TGTGCCAGCAGCTCAAGGACTAGCGGGAGCAATGAGCAGTTCTTC | CASSSRTSGSNEQFF
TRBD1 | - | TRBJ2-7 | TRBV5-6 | TGTGCCAGCACATCGAGGACAGGGTACTACGAGCAGTACTTC | CASTSRTGYYEQYF
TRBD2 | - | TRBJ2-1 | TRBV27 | TGTGCCAGCAGTTACACCGGGACTAGCTACAATGAGCAGTTCTTC | CASSYTGTSYNEQFF
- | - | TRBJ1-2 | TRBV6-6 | TGTGCCAGCAGTTACGACGGGGCGGCTAACGGCTACACCTTC | CASSYDGAANGYTF
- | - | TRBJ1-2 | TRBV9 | TGTGCCAGCAGCGTAGTTAGGAAGGGAAACTATGGCTACACCTTC | CASSVVRKGNYGYTF
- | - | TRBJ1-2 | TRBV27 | TGTGCCAGCGGAACAGGGTTTGGCTACACCTTC | CASGTGFGYTF